The clone carrying this T cell receptor beta chain was seen many times. The antigen is undetermined. These data are taken from a study of neurological immune-mediated disorders. Findings and limits, study-wide: A possible signature was seen in one related-CDR3 cluster, into which phylogenetic grouping placed the repertoires of 18 of 34 multiple sclerosis patients.

TCRdb analysed the 5' RACE reads with MiXCR anew, one entry per CDR3 protein. The table has around 60,000 distinct CDR3 sequences, approximately 3.1% seen once. The sample taken for sequencing was PBMCs. This TCR came from a woman between 55 and 75 years old with multiple sclerosis.

Here the CDR3 DNA reads TGCGCCAGCAGCCAAGATCGGAGGGCGGCAGATACGCAGTATTTT. Translating it yields CASSQDRRAADTQYF. V usage is TRBV4-3 and J usage is TRBJ2-3; a possible D gene is TRBD2 (6 bases). This CDR3 has 15 amino acids. Trimming took 0 bases from V and 4 from J, leaving 11 bases between them. The V gene's germline CDR1 is LGHNA and CDR2 YSLEER.